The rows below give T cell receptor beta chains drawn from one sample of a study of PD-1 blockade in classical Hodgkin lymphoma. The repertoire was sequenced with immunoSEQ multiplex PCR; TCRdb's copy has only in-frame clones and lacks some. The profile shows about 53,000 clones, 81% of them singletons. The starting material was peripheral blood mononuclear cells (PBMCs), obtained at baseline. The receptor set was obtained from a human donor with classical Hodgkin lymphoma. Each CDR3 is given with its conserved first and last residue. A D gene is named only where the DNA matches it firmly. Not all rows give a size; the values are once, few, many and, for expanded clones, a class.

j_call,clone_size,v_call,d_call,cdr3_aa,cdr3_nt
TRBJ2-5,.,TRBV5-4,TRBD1,CASSSPGTGKETQYF,TGTGCCAGCAGCTCACCAGGGACAGGGAAAGAGACCCAGTACTTC
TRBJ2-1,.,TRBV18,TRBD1,CASSHRGSSYNEQFF,TGTGCCAGCTCACACAGGGGAAGCTCCTACAATGAGCAGTTCTTC
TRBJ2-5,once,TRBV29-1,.,CSVRNSKETQYF,TGCAGCGTTAGAAACAGTAAAGAGACCCAGTACTTC
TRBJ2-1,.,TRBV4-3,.,CASSQGLQVNEQFF,TGCGCCAGCAGCCAGGGACTCCAGGTCAATGAGCAGTTCTTC
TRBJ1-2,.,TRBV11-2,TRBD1,CASSGTVFKDGYTF,TGTGCCAGCAGCGGGACAGTCTTTAAGGATGGCTACACCTTC
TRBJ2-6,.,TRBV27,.,CASSLKGPGANVLTF,TGTGCCAGCAGTTTAAAAGGGCCCGGGGCCAACGTCCTGACTTTC
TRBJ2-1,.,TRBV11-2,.,CASSLGGYSMRLDEQFF,TGTGCCAGCAGCTTAGGTGGTTACTCGATGAGACTGGATGAGCAGTTCTTC
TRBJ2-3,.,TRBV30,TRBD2,CAWSTGGAGGPNTQYF,TGTGCCTGGAGCACAGGAGGAGCGGGAGGGCCGAATACGCAGTATTTT
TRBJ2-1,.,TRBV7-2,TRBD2,CASSSWGSGREVGQFF,TGTGCCAGCAGCTCGTGGGGTAGCGGGAGGGAGGTGGGGCAGTTCTTC
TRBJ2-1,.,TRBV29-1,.,CSVEASEHNEQFF,TGCAGCGTTGAGGCTAGCGAGCACAATGAGCAGTTCTTC
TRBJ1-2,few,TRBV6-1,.,CASSEGTAYGYTF,TGTGCCAGCAGTGAAGGGACAGCCTATGGCTACACCTTC
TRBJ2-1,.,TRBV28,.,CASSFLAASEHNEQFF,TGTGCCAGCAGTTTCCTTGCGGCTAGCGAACACAATGAGCAGTTCTTC
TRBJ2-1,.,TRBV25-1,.,CASSEYIGSDEQFF,TGTGCCAGCAGTGAATATATCGGGTCCGATGAGCAGTTCTTC
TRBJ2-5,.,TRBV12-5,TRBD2,CASGLVRLAGPWDDQETQYF,TGTGCTAGTGGTTTGGTACGACTAGCGGGACCCTGGGATGACCAAGAGACCCAGTACTTC
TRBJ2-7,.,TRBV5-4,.,CASSLNGLSSYEQYF,TGTGCCAGCAGCTTGAACGGGTTAAGCTCCTACGAGCAGTACTTC
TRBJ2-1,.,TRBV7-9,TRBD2,CASIAFQSGGYNEQFF,TGTGCCAGCATAGCCTTCCAATCCGGGGGGTACAATGAGCAGTTCTTC
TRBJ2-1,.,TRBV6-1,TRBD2,CASSEVAGAYNEQFF,TGTGCCAGCAGTGAAGTAGCGGGAGCCTACAATGAGCAGTTCTTC
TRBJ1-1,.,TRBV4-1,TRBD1,CASSQPWTGTLMNTEAFF,TGCGCCAGCAGCCAGCCCTGGACAGGGACACTAATGAACACTGAAGCTTTCTTT
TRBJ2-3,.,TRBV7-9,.,CASSLKGDTQYF,TGTGCCAGCAGCTTGAAGGGAGATACGCAGTATTTT
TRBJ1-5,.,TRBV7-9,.,CASSLGGEAAYSNQPQHF,TGTGCCAGCAGCTTAGGGGGAGAAGCGGCTTATAGCAATCAGCCCCAGCATTTT
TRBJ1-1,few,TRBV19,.,CASSFLNTEAFF,TGTGCCAGTAGTTTTCTGAACACTGAAGCTTTCTTT